The rows below give T cell receptor beta chains drawn from one sample of a study of identical twins. TCRdb recomputed calls from the 5' RACE reads with MiXCR, one row per CDR3 protein. The sample lists about 890,000 distinct CDR3 sequences, 12% occurring once. These data were also reused for a study on yellow fever vaccine responses in identical twins.

Source material: PBMCs. The receptors stem from a woman aged 18-29 years in good health. The CDR3 runs from the conserved cysteine through the conserved F or W. Fields, in order: CDR3 protein, CDR3 DNA, J gene, V gene, clone size, D gene. The D gene is left open where the match is weak. Clone size is not always given. Where it is, it says once, few, many or a class for expanded clones.

CDR3aa: CASSESGRGFYEQYF
CDR3nt: TGTGCCAGCAGTGAGTCCGGGAGGGGATTTTACGAGCAGTACTTC
j_gene: TRBJ2-7
v_gene: TRBV2
abundance: .
d_gene: TRBD2

CDR3aa: CAKRPLSTYEQYF
CDR3nt: TGTGCCAAGAGGCCGTTATCCACCTACGAGCAGTACTTC
j_gene: TRBJ2-7
v_gene: TRBV7-2
abundance: .
d_gene: .

CDR3aa: CASRSFAPTENYEQYF
CDR3nt: TGTGCCAGCAGGTCCTTTGCCCCGACAGAAAACTACGAGCAGTACTTC
j_gene: TRBJ2-7
v_gene: TRBV6-1
abundance: few
d_gene: .

CDR3aa: CASSLDPPRGGPTDTQYF
CDR3nt: TGTGCCAGCAGCTTAGACCCCCCCCGGGGGGGCCCCACAGATACGCAGTATTTT
j_gene: TRBJ2-3
v_gene: TRBV7-6
abundance: .
d_gene: TRBD2

CDR3aa: CAISEVGQALLWNEQFF
CDR3nt: TGTGCCATCAGTGAGGTAGGACAGGCACTTCTCTGGAATGAGCAGTTCTTC
j_gene: TRBJ2-1
v_gene: TRBV10-3
abundance: .
d_gene: TRBD1

CDR3aa: CASTISGTEAFF
CDR3nt: TGTGCCAGTACGATAAGCGGGACTGAAGCTTTCTTT
j_gene: TRBJ1-1
v_gene: TRBV28
abundance: .
d_gene: .

CDR3aa: CASSLDGTGGFGSPLHF
CDR3nt: TGTGCCAGCAGCTTAGATGGGACAGGGGGATTCGGGTCACCCCTCCACTTT
j_gene: TRBJ1-6
v_gene: TRBV11-2
abundance: .
d_gene: TRBD1

CDR3aa: CASSARQLQSSYNEQFF
CDR3nt: TGTGCCAGCAGTGCTCGACAGTTACAGAGCTCCTACAATGAGCAGTTCTTC
j_gene: TRBJ2-1
v_gene: TRBV12-3/TRBV12-4
abundance: many
d_gene: .

CDR3aa: CSVISTEAFF
CDR3nt: TGCAGCGTTATTTCCACTGAAGCTTTCTTT
j_gene: TRBJ1-1
v_gene: TRBV29-1
abundance: few
d_gene: .

CDR3aa: CASSPNSIPGELFF
CDR3nt: TGTGCCAGCAGCCCCAATTCAATCCCCGGGGAGCTGTTTTTT
j_gene: TRBJ2-2
v_gene: TRBV7-3
abundance: .
d_gene: .

CDR3aa: CASSARLVGTGFSHEQYF
CDR3nt: TGTGCCAGCAGCGCTCGCCTCGTAGGAACAGGGTTTTCCCACGAGCAGTACTTC
j_gene: TRBJ2-7
v_gene: TRBV7-3
abundance: few
d_gene: .

CDR3aa: CASSGQGALRATEAFF
CDR3nt: TGTGCCAGCAGTGGACAGGGGGCTCTTCGCGCCACTGAAGCTTTCTTT
j_gene: TRBJ1-1
v_gene: TRBV6-1
abundance: .
d_gene: TRBD1

CDR3aa: CATSDLTGSYGYTF
CDR3nt: TGTGCCACCAGCGATCTCACAGGAAGCTATGGCTACACCTTC
j_gene: TRBJ1-2
v_gene: TRBV15
abundance: .
d_gene: .

CDR3aa: CSSSHYQTYNEQFF
CDR3nt: TGCAGCTCCTCTCACTACCAGACCTACAATGAGCAGTTCTTC
j_gene: TRBJ2-1
v_gene: TRBV29-1
abundance: few
d_gene: .

CDR3aa: CASSYSTFSGGWVYGYTF
CDR3nt: TGTGCCAGCAGTTACTCGACCTTTTCGGGGGGCTGGGTCTATGGCTACACCTTC
j_gene: TRBJ1-2
v_gene: TRBV6-5
abundance: .
d_gene: .

CDR3aa: CSALSGGTVEQYF
CDR3nt: TGCAGTGCTCTCTCCGGGGGAACGGTCGAGCAGTACTTC
j_gene: TRBJ2-7
v_gene: TRBV20-1
abundance: few
d_gene: .

CDR3aa: CASRGVTSNYGYTF
CDR3nt: TGTGCCAGCAGGGGGGTGACCTCTAACTATGGCTACACCTTC
j_gene: TRBJ1-2
v_gene: TRBV28
abundance: .
d_gene: .

CDR3aa: CASSPQGGGNYGYTF
CDR3nt: TGTGCCAGCAGCCCCCAGGGAGGGGGAAACTATGGCTACACCTTC
j_gene: TRBJ1-2
v_gene: TRBV7-6
abundance: .
d_gene: .

CDR3aa: CSVEGGPTQTEAFF
CDR3nt: TGCAGCGTTGAAGGCGGGCCAACTCAAACTGAAGCTTTCTTT
j_gene: TRBJ1-1
v_gene: TRBV29-1
abundance: .
d_gene: .

CDR3aa: CASKSRGQGDFNEQFF
CDR3nt: TGTGCCAGTAAGTCGAGGGGGCAGGGGGACTTCAATGAGCAGTTCTTC
j_gene: TRBJ2-1
v_gene: TRBV6-1
abundance: .
d_gene: .

CDR3aa: CASSSGHSQETQYF
CDR3nt: TGCGCCAGCAGCTCAGGACATAGCCAAGAGACCCAGTACTTC
j_gene: TRBJ2-5
v_gene: TRBV5-1
abundance: .
d_gene: .

CDR3aa: CASSLYQDTYEQYF
CDR3nt: TGTGCCAGCAGTTTGTATCAGGACACCTACGAGCAGTACTTC
j_gene: TRBJ2-7
v_gene: TRBV28
abundance: few
d_gene: .

CDR3aa: CASSASAGNRGQYF
CDR3nt: TGTGCCAGCAGTGCCTCCGCGGGCAACAGGGGGCAGTACTTC
j_gene: TRBJ2-7
v_gene: TRBV27
abundance: .
d_gene: TRBD1

CDR3aa: CASSPSTSGRYEQYF
CDR3nt: TGTGCCAGCAGCCCTTCGACTAGCGGGAGGTACGAGCAGTACTTC
j_gene: TRBJ2-7
v_gene: TRBV6-1
abundance: few
d_gene: TRBD2

CDR3aa: CAVWAGGGYTF
CDR3nt: TGTGCCGTTTGGGCAGGGGGAGGCTACACCTTC
j_gene: TRBJ1-2
v_gene: TRBV28
abundance: .
d_gene: TRBD1

CDR3aa: CASILPGQGPSGANVLTF
CDR3nt: TGTGCCAGCATCCTACCGGGACAGGGGCCCTCTGGGGCCAACGTCCTGACTTTC
j_gene: TRBJ2-6
v_gene: TRBV12-3/TRBV12-4
abundance: .
d_gene: TRBD1

CDR3aa: CASSLEGGQLGTQYF
CDR3nt: TGCGCCAGCAGCTTGGAGGGGGGACAGTTGGGGACCCAGTACTTC
j_gene: TRBJ2-5
v_gene: TRBV5-1
abundance: few
d_gene: .

CDR3aa: CASSSSQEAKNIQYF
CDR3nt: TGCGCCAGCAGCTCCTCCCAGGAAGCCAAAAACATTCAGTACTTC
j_gene: TRBJ2-4
v_gene: TRBV5-1
abundance: .
d_gene: .

CDR3aa: CASSYSARPETQYF
CDR3nt: TGTGCCAGCAGTTACTCCGCGAGGCCCGAGACCCAGTACTTC
j_gene: TRBJ2-5
v_gene: TRBV6-5
abundance: .
d_gene: .

CDR3aa: CSARDFRGGTGYEQYF
CDR3nt: TGCAGTGCTAGAGATTTTCGGGGGGGAACGGGATACGAGCAGTACTTC
j_gene: TRBJ2-7
v_gene: TRBV20-1
abundance: .
d_gene: TRBD2

CDR3aa: CASSTFSRADTQYF
CDR3nt: TGCGCCAGCAGTACCTTTAGCAGGGCAGATACGCAGTATTTT
j_gene: TRBJ2-3
v_gene: TRBV10-1
abundance: .
d_gene: .

CDR3aa: CCARDLSGENTGELFF
CDR3nt: TGCTGTGCTAGAGATCTCAGCGGGGAGAACACCGGGGAGCTGTTTTTT
j_gene: TRBJ2-2
v_gene: TRBV20-1
abundance: .
d_gene: TRBD2

CDR3aa: CASSLEASGSRTQYF
CDR3nt: TGCGCCAGCAGCTTGGAGGCTAGCGGGAGTAGGACGCAGTATTTT
j_gene: TRBJ2-3
v_gene: TRBV5-1
abundance: .
d_gene: TRBD2

CDR3aa: CASSPALADTQYF
CDR3nt: TGTGCCAGCTCACCCGCGTTGGCAGATACGCAGTATTTT
j_gene: TRBJ2-3
v_gene: TRBV18
abundance: .
d_gene: .

CDR3aa: CSPTEYEAFF
CDR3nt: TGCAGTCCGACGGAGTATGAAGCTTTCTTT
j_gene: TRBJ1-1
v_gene: TRBV20-1
abundance: few
d_gene: .

CDR3aa: CASSKDTGGLGANVLTF
CDR3nt: TGTGCCAGCAGTAAAGACACAGGGGGCCTTGGGGCCAACGTCCTGACTTTC
j_gene: TRBJ2-6
v_gene: TRBV2
abundance: .
d_gene: TRBD1

CDR3aa: CASSSLGAKSGELFF
CDR3nt: TGTGCCAGCAGCTCTTTAGGGGCGAAATCCGGGGAGCTGTTTTTT
j_gene: TRBJ2-2
v_gene: TRBV13
abundance: .
d_gene: .

CDR3aa: CASSYSDLLAKNIQYF
CDR3nt: TGTGCCAGCAGTTACTCAGACCTCTTAGCCAAAAACATTCAGTACTTC
j_gene: TRBJ2-4
v_gene: TRBV6-2/TRBV6-3
abundance: .
d_gene: .

CDR3aa: CASLPGGQGTEAFF
CDR3nt: TGTGCCAGCCTACCTGGAGGTCAGGGCACTGAAGCTTTCTTT
j_gene: TRBJ1-1
v_gene: TRBV6-1
abundance: .
d_gene: .

CDR3aa: CASSAAGAGGTGYTF
CDR3nt: TGTGCCAGCAGCGCAGCCGGGGCAGGGGGCACGGGCTACACCTTC
j_gene: TRBJ1-2
v_gene: TRBV12-3/TRBV12-4
abundance: many
d_gene: TRBD1

CDR3aa: CSASRGSYGYTF
CDR3nt: TGCAGTGCTAGTAGGGGATCCTATGGCTACACCTTC
j_gene: TRBJ1-2
v_gene: TRBV20-1
abundance: many
d_gene: .